The TCR beta chain described here comes from a study of blood T cell repertoires in COVID-19. The data were produced by immunoSEQ multiplex PCR, yet TCRdb's version contains in-frame clones alone and is incomplete. The profile shows 150,000 to 200,000 clones, 82% of them singletons. This CDR3 spans 17 amino acids. CDR1 is KGHDR, CDR2 SFDVKD, per germline. The V and J ends lost 6 bases and 3 bases, in that order; junction bases with no gene match: 9. Sequencing was carried out using PBMCs or T cells enriched from blood (not recorded which). The V gene is TRBV24-1, the J gene TRBJ2-1; 11 positions match TRBD2. The source of this sequence is a woman aged 55-70 years with acute COVID-19. The CDR3 is CATSSISGRGVYNEQFF. The CDR3, as DNA: TGTGCCACCAGTTCGATTAGCGGGAGGGGGGTCTACAATGAGCAGTTCTTC.